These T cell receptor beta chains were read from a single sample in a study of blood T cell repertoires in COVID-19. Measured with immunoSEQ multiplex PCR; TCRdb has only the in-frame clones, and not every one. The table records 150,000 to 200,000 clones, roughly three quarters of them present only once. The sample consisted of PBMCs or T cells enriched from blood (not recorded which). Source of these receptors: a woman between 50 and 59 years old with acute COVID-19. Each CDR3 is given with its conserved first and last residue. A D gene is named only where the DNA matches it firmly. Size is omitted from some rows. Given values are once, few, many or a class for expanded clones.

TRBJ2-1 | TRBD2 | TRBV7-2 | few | TGTGCCAGCAGCTCCCGGACTAGCGGGGGCAATGAGCAGTTCTTC | CASSSRTSGGNEQFF
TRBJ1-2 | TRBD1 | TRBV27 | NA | TGTGCCAGCAGTTTCCCGACAGGGGAGGAGTACACCTTC | CASSFPTGEEYTF
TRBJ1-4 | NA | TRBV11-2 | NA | TGTGCCTCGGGTCGGAGACCTTATGAAAAACTGTTTTTT | CASGRRPYEKLFF
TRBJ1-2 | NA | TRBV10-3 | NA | TGTGCCATCGGTTTGAGGCGCTATGGCTACACCTTC | CAIGLRRYGYTF
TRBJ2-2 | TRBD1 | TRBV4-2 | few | TGTGCCAGCAGCCAAAACAGGGGGGACACCGGGGAGCTGTTTTTT | CASSQNRGDTGELFF
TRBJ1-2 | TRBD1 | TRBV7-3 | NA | TGTGCCAGCAGCCTCGGGACAGGGGGCTATGGCTACACCTTC | CASSLGTGGYGYTF
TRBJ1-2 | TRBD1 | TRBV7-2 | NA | TGTGCCAGCAGCCTGGACAGGTCGAGGGACACCTTC | CASSLDRSRDTF
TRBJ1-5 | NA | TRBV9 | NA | TGTGCCAGCAGCGTAGGGACAGAAGTTGCCCAGCCCCAGCATTTT | CASSVGTEVAQPQHF
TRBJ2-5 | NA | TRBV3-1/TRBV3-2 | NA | TGTGCCAGCAGCCCAGGGGGGGAGACCCAGTACTTC | CASSPGGETQYF
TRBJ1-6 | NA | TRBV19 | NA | TGTGCCAGTAGCCCCCTATTATCGGTCCCCCATTCACCCCTCCACTTT | CASSPLLSVPHSPLHF
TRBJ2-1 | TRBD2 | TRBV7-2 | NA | TGTGCCAGCAGCTTCACGGGGGGAGGCTCCTACAATGAGCAGTTCTTC | CASSFTGGGSYNEQFF
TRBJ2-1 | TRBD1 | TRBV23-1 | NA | TGCGCCAGCAGTCATACGACAGGGGCCGATGAGCAGTTCTTC | CASSHTTGADEQFF
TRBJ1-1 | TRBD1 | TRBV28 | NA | TGTGCCAGCAGAACCGGGACAGGGGGCACGAACACTGAAGCTTTCTTT | CASRTGTGGTNTEAFF
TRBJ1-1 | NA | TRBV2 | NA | TGTGCCAGCAGTGAGGCTTTGGGAGGCTCTGAAGCTTTCTTT | CASSEALGGSEAFF
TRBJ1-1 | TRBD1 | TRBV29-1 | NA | TGCAGCGCCGAGGGACAGATGAACACTGAAGCTTTCTTT | CSAEGQMNTEAFF
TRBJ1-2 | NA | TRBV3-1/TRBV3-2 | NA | TGTGCCAGCAGCCAAGTTACCTACGGCTACACCTTC | CASSQVTYGYTF
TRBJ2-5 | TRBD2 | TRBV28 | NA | TGTGCCAGCATCCCGGGGAGGGTCAAAGAGACCCAGTACTTC | CASIPGRVKETQYF
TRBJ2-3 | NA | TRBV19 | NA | TGTGCCAGTAGTACCCTGGACAGTTTCACAGATACGCAGTATTTT | CASSTLDSFTDTQYF
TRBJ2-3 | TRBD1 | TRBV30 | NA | TGTGCCTGGAGCCTGGGACAGCGATACCCCACAGATACGCAGTATTTT | CAWSLGQRYPTDTQYF
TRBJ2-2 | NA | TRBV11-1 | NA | TGTGCCAGCAGCCCAATGACCGGGGAGCTGTTTTTT | CASSPMTGELFF
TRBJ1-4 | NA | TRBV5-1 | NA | TGCGCCAGCAGCCTCCGGGACATAGATGAAAAACTGTTTTTT | CASSLRDIDEKLFF
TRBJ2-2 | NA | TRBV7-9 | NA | TGTGCCAGCAGCCATACAGGGAATAATAACGGGGAGCTGTTTTTT | CASSHTGNNNGELFF
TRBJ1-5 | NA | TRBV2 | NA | TGTGCCAGCAGCACAGGGTTGGTTAGCAATCAGCCCCAGCATTTT | CASSTGLVSNQPQHF
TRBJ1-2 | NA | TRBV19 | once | TGTGCCAGTAGTAGTGCCCATCGGGACATACCTCCTACCTTC | CASSSAHRDIPPTF
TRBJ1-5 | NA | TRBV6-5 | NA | TGTGCCAGCAGTCCCGATAGGGGGATAAAGCCCCAGCATTTT | CASSPDRGIKPQHF
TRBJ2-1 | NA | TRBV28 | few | TGTGCCAGCAGCTCCTCCGGTTACCTCAATGAGCAGTTCTTC | CASSSSGYLNEQFF
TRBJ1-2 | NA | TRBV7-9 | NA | TGTGCCAGCAGCGAAGCGGTTTCAGAACATGGCTACACCTTC | CASSEAVSEHGYTF
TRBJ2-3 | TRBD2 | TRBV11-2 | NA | TGTGCCAGCAGCCCCCAGCGGGGGAGCACAGATACGCAGTATTTT | CASSPQRGSTDTQYF
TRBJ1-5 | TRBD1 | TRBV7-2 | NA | TGTGCCAGCAGCCTGGTCAGGGGGCTAACTCAGCCCCAGCATTTT | CASSLVRGLTQPQHF
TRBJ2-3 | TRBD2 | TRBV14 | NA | TGTGCCAGCAGCCAGACCGGGACTAGCCGCAAAGGGGATACGCAGTATTTT | CASSQTGTSRKGDTQYF
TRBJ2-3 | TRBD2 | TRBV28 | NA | TGTGCCAGCAGTTTGCCCACTAGCGGGGGCCGCACAGATACGCAGTATTTT | CASSLPTSGGRTDTQYF
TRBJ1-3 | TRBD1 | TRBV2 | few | TGTGCCAGCAGTATTCCAATGACAGGGTCGACTGGAAACACCATATATTTT | CASSIPMTGSTGNTIYF
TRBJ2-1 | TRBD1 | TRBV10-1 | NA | TGCGCCAGCAGTCGCGGGACAGGGAACAATGAGCAGTTCTTC | CASSRGTGNNEQFF
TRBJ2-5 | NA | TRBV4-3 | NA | TGCGCCAGCAGCGAAGGCCAGGGCCGTCAAGAGACCCAGTACTTC | CASSEGQGRQETQYF
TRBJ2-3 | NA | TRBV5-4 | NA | TGTGCCAGCAGTCCACCCAGTTCAGATACGCAGTATTTT | CASSPPSSDTQYF
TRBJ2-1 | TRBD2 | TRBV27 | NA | TGTGCCAGCGGGGGACTAGCGGGGTGGAGTGAGCAGTTCTTC | CASGGLAGWSEQFF
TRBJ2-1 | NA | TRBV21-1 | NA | TGTGCCAGCAGCAAGTTCCGTCAGTTCTTC | CASSKFRQFF
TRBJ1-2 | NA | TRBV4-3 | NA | TGCGCCAGCAGCCAAGAGGCGGGGAGCTATGGCTACACCTTC | CASSQEAGSYGYTF
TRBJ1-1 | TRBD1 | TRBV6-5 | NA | TGTGCCAGCAGTTACCTTACAGGGGGCTACACTGAAGCTTTCTTT | CASSYLTGGYTEAFF
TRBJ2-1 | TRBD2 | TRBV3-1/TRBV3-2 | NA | TGTGCCAGCAGCCAAGGCCCGGGCGGGGGGCAGAATGAGCAGTTCTTC | CASSQGPGGGQNEQFF
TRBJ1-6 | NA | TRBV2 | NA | TGTGCCAGCAGTGAGGGCAATTCACCCCTCCACTTT | CASSEGNSPLHF
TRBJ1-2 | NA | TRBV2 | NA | TGTGCCAGCAGTGGTGGCGGCCCCTATGGCTACACCTTC | CASSGGGPYGYTF